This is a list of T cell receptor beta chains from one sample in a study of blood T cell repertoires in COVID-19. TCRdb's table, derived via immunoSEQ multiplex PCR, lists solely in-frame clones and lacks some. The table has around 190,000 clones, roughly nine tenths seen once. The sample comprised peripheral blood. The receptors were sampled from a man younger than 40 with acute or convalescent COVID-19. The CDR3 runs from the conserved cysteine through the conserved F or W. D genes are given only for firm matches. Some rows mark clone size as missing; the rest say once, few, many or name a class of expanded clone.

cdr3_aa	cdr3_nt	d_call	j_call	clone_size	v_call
CASSFGTVSNQPQHF	TGCGCCAGCAGCTTTGGGACAGTTAGCAATCAGCCCCAGCATTTT	TRBD1	TRBJ1-5	.	TRBV4-1
CASSPRTGGASQPQHF	TGTGCCAGCAGTCCTCGGACAGGGGGTGCTAGTCAGCCCCAGCATTTT	TRBD1	TRBJ1-5	.	TRBV28
CASSYSMDLNTEAFF	TGTGCCAGCAGTTACTCGATGGACTTGAACACTGAAGCTTTCTTT	.	TRBJ1-1	.	TRBV6-5
CATSVGAGANNEQFF	TGTGCCACCAGTGTTGGAGCGGGAGCGAACAATGAGCAGTTCTTC	TRBD2	TRBJ2-1	.	TRBV24-1
CASSTGQGANQPQHF	TGTGCCAGCAGTACCGGACAGGGGGCAAATCAGCCCCAGCATTTT	TRBD1	TRBJ1-5	.	TRBV28
CASSSQENTEAFF	TGTGCCAGCTCGTCACAGGAAAACACTGAAGCTTTCTTT	.	TRBJ1-1	.	TRBV18
CASSHPSGGIYGYTF	TGTGCCAGCAGCCACCCATCCGGGGGTATCTATGGCTACACCTTC	.	TRBJ1-2	.	TRBV3-1/TRBV3-2
CASSHFNTGYGYTF	TGTGCCAGCAGCCATTTTAATACAGGGTATGGCTACACCTTC	.	TRBJ1-2	.	TRBV3-1/TRBV3-2
CASSFRGAGEKLFF	TGTGCCAGCAGCTTCCGGGGGGCGGGGGAAAAACTGTTTTTT	.	TRBJ1-4	.	TRBV5-4
CSVDLSGEVYGYTF	TGCAGCGTTGACCTCTCTGGGGAGGTCTATGGCTACACCTTC	.	TRBJ1-2	once	TRBV29-1
CASSPFDSGKETQYF	TGTGCCAGCTCACCTTTCGATAGCGGGAAAGAGACCCAGTACTTC	TRBD2	TRBJ2-5	.	TRBV18
CASSHAWTSGRDEQYF	TGCGCCAGCAGCCACGCCTGGACTAGCGGGCGGGACGAGCAGTACTTC	TRBD2	TRBJ2-7	.	TRBV4-1
CASSLSPGRYNEQFF	TGTGCCAGCAGCTTATCTCCCGGCAGGTACAATGAGCAGTTCTTC	.	TRBJ2-1	.	TRBV7-9
CASSEAETGGYEQYF	TGTGCCAGCAGTGAAGCTGAGACAGGAGGTTACGAGCAGTACTTC	.	TRBJ2-7	.	TRBV6-1
CASSVGVGEYGYTF	TGTGCCAGCAGCGTAGGGGTTGGGGAGTATGGCTACACCTTC	.	TRBJ1-2	.	TRBV9
CASSRWTSGGETQYF	TGTGCCAGCAGCCGTTGGACTAGCGGTGGGGAGACCCAGTACTTC	TRBD2	TRBJ2-5	.	TRBV3-1/TRBV3-2
CASSTAPFTVYGYTF	TGTGCCAGCAGTACAGCCCCCTTTACCGTATATGGCTACACCTTC	.	TRBJ1-2	.	TRBV28
CASSQELPGGKHEQYF	TGCGCCAGCAGCCAAGAATTACCGGGAGGAAAACACGAGCAGTACTTC	TRBD2	TRBJ2-7	once	TRBV4-1
CAGGLFSYEQYF	TGTGCCGGGGGACTATTCAGCTACGAGCAGTACTTC	TRBD2	TRBJ2-7	.	TRBV2
CSVATGGSGYTF	TGCAGCGTCGCAACAGGGGGCTCTGGCTACACCTTC	TRBD1	TRBJ1-2	.	TRBV29-1
CASSDPRPTGANYGYTF	TGTGCCAGCAGTGATCCCCGCCCGACAGGGGCTAACTATGGCTACACCTTC	TRBD1	TRBJ1-2	few	TRBV6-1
CASSQVVTGTSPLHF	TGTGCCAGCAGCCAAGTAGTCACGGGTACTTCACCCCTCCACTTT	.	TRBJ1-6	.	TRBV3-1/TRBV3-2
CASITSGHVRYEQYF	TGTGCCAGCATAACCTCGGGACATGTTAGGTACGAGCAGTACTTC	.	TRBJ2-7	.	TRBV2
CAWSETGQGFYEQYF	TGTGCCTGGAGTGAGACGGGACAGGGGTTCTACGAGCAGTACTTC	TRBD1	TRBJ2-7	.	TRBV30
CASSIFLAYEQYF	TGTGCCAGTAGTATTTTCCTAGCCTACGAGCAGTACTTC	.	TRBJ2-7	.	TRBV19
CASSPLVSEAFF	TGTGCCAGCAGCCCACTTGTATCTGAAGCTTTCTTT	.	TRBJ1-1	.	TRBV28
CASSLAPGRTGELFF	TGTGCCAGCAGCTTAGCCCCAGGGCGGACCGGGGAGCTGTTTTTT	.	TRBJ2-2	once	TRBV7-3
CASSFYPSGQGNYGYTF	TGCGCCAGCAGCTTCTATCCTTCGGGACAGGGCAACTATGGCTACACCTTC	TRBD1	TRBJ1-2	.	TRBV5-1
CASSRRTSGAGELFF	TGTGCCAGTAGTCGACGGACTAGTGGTGCCGGGGAGCTGTTTTTT	TRBD2	TRBJ2-2	.	TRBV19
CASSFTGVGTEAFF	TGTGCCAGCAGCTTCACAGGGGTGGGGACTGAAGCTTTCTTT	TRBD1	TRBJ1-1	.	TRBV7-3
CASSSDSGETQYF	TGTGCCAGCAGTTCAGATTCCGGGGAGACCCAGTACTTC	.	TRBJ2-5	.	TRBV7-9
CASSFTGTSGRHEQYF	TGTGCCAGCAGTTTCACCGGGACTAGCGGGAGACACGAGCAGTACTTC	TRBD2	TRBJ2-7	.	TRBV6-5
CASSGAGFPGELFF	TGCGCCAGCAGTGGGGCAGGGTTTCCCGGGGAGCTGTTTTTT	.	TRBJ2-2	.	TRBV10-1
CASSPAGSGKETQYF	TGTGCCAGCAGCCCAGCGGGTAGCGGGAAAGAGACCCAGTACTTC	TRBD2	TRBJ2-5	.	TRBV6-6
CASSTVTEAFF	TGTGCCAGCAGCACGGTCACTGAAGCTTTCTTT	.	TRBJ1-1	once	TRBV28
CASRITGQAFF	TGTGCCAGCAGAATTACAGGGCAAGCTTTCTTT	.	TRBJ1-1	few	TRBV28
CASSKTRTAGELFF	TGTGCCAGCAGCAAGACCAGGACAGCCGGGGAGCTGTTTTTT	.	TRBJ2-2	once	TRBV21-1
CASRTRGGTEAFF	TGTGCCAGCAGGACCCGAGGGGGCACTGAAGCTTTCTTT	.	TRBJ1-1	.	TRBV3-1/TRBV3-2
CASSYRMGGELFF	TGTGCCAGCAGCTACAGGATGGGCGGGGAGCTGTTTTTT	.	TRBJ2-2	.	TRBV11-2
CASSLAGIEPGYTF	TGTGCCAGCAGCTTGGCCGGGATCGAGCCGGGCTACACCTTC	.	TRBJ1-2	.	TRBV5-4